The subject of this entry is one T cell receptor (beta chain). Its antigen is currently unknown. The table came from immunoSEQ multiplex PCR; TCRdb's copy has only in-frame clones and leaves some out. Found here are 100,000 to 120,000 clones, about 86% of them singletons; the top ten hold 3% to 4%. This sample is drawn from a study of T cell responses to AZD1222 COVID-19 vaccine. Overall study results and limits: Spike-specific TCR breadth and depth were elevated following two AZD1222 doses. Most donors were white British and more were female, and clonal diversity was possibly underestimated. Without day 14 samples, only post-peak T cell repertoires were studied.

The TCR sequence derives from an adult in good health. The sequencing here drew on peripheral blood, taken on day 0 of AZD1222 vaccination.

The CDR3 region has the DNA TGTGCCAGCAGCCAAGATCACAGGGGAGGGAATCAGCCCCAGCATTTT. Its translation: CASSQDHRGGNQPQHF. V and J are TRBV3-1 (or the pseudogene TRBV3-2) and TRBJ1-5; TRBD1 agrees at 7 bases. Germline CDR1 is LGHDT and CDR2 is YNNKEL (reference sequence). Trimming took 0 bases from V and 4 from J; bases not matched to a gene: 6. The CDR3 is 16 residues long.